Below are 27 T cell receptor beta chains sequenced from a single sample in a study of blood T cell repertoires in COVID-19. The repertoire was sequenced with immunoSEQ multiplex PCR; TCRdb's copy has only in-frame clones and lacks some. The profile covers 250,000 to 300,000 clones, with about 89% appearing a single time and approximately 1.2% taken by the ten largest. Sequenced material: PBMCs or T cells enriched from blood (not recorded which). These receptors all stem from a human donor in a cohort exposed to, infected with or recovered from COVID-19 (not recorded which). The donor label of this sample is uncertain.

The chain combines TRBV29-1 with TRBJ2-7, with TRBD2 as a possible D gene (5 bases). The CDR3 has 12 residues. V was shortened by 6 bases and J by 7 bases, with 16 bases between the two germline ends. Germline V CDR1 and CDR2: SQVTM, ANQGSEA. CDR3 region: CSVLTGSREQYF. The CDR3 DNA follows: TGCAGCGTATTGACGGGGTCCCGGGAGCAGTACTTC.

This chain links TRBV7-9 with TRBJ2-3; TRBD2 aligns across 8 bases. The CDR3 is made up of 16 amino acids. Losses at the gene ends were 5 bases for V and 0 bases for J; bases not matched to a gene: 7. CDR1 is SEHNR, CDR2 FQNEAQ, per germline (reference sequence). CDR3 bases: TGTGCCAGCAGCCCCCAGCGGGGGCCGAGCACAGATACGCAGTATTTT. This sequence encodes CASSPQRGPSTDTQYF.

This clone was seen once. Here the CDR3 reads CAWSVQSINEKLFF. Written as DNA, the CDR3 is TGTGCCTGGAGTGTACAGAGTATTAATGAAAAACTGTTTTTT. The chain uses TRBV30 and TRBJ1-4, with no clear D. The CDR3 consists of 14 residues. Germline lookup yields CDR1 GTSNPN and CDR2 SVGIG (reference sequence). V was cut by 0 bases and J by 4 bases, with 9 bases left in between.

This chain uses TRBV15 with TRBJ2-2; tentatively, D is TRBD1 (6 bases). Trimming removed 0 bases at V and 6 bases at J, with 11 bases between. Looked up from germline, CDR1 is LNHNV and CDR2 is YYDKDF (reference sequence). This CDR3 is built from 15 residues. CDR3 sequence reads: CATSRDRGGAGELFF. The DNA for the CDR3 is TGTGCCACCAGCAGAGACAGGGGCGGTGCCGGGGAGCTGTTTTTT.

This chain links TRBV30 with TRBJ2-7, with 7 bases matching TRBD1. This CDR3 region has 12 residues. Germline CDR1 GTSNPN, CDR2 SVGIG (reference sequence). V trimming: 3 bases; J trimming: 5 bases; junction bases outside the gene matches: 4. The CDR3 region is CAWSGQVNEQYF. The CDR3 nucleotides are TGTGCCTGGAGCGGACAGGTGAACGAGCAGTACTTC.

The V and J genes are TRBV18 and TRBJ1-3; possible D gene TRBD1, 6 bases. Germline values: CDR1 KGHSH, CDR2 LQKENI. The CDR3 consists of 15 residues. The V end lost 0 bases, the J end lost 6 bases, and 12 bases lay between the germline ends. CDR3 DNA sequence: TGTGCCAGCTCACCACCGTCAGGGGTGCAAAACACCATATATTTT. This codes for CASSPPSGVQNTIYF.

The V call is TRBV14, the J call TRBJ2-5; D possibly corresponds to TRBD1 (5 bases). The CDR3 length is 17 residues. Trimming stripped 5 bases from V and 5 bases from J, with 24 bases between. CDR1 and CDR2 (germline): SGHDN, FVKESK. CDR3 coding DNA: TGTGCCAGCAGCTACTATAAAGGACAAAGGGCGAGGGAGACCCAGTACTTC. It encodes CASSYYKGQRARETQYF.

As to this clone: An end of the junction differs from the germline gene, which may be a read error. The chain couples TRBV4-2 to TRBJ2-3; 9 bases agree with TRBD2. The CDR3 spans 13 residues. From germline, CDR1 is LGHNA and CDR2 YNFKEQ. CDR3 DNA sequence: TGTGCCGGCAGGGGCGGGGGGGACGATACGCAGTATTTT. This encodes CAGRGGGDDTQYF.

The chain combines TRBV20-1 with TRBJ2-1; D unresolved. Trimming shortened V by 3 bases and J by 7 bases, and 7 bases separated the two germline ends. This CDR3 region has 11 residues. CDR1 is DFQATT, CDR2 SNEGSKA, per germline (reference sequence). The CDR3 sequence: CSASRRNEQFF. For the CDR3, the DNA is TGCAGTGCTAGTAGGCGGAATGAGCAGTTCTTC.

The chain combines TRBV19 with TRBJ1-5; 9 positions match TRBD1. Germline V CDR1 and CDR2: LNHDA, SQIVND (reference sequence). This CDR3 is built from 13 residues. Trimming took 7 bases from V and 7 from J; bases not matched to a gene: 5. Here the CDR3 reads CASTPDRGQPQHF. The CDR3 DNA reads TGTGCCAGTACCCCGGACAGGGGCCAGCCCCAGCATTTT.

The genes are TRBV24-1 and TRBJ1-2; D call uncertain. Per germline, CDR1 KGHDR and CDR2 SFDVKD. The CDR3 has 13 amino acids. The V and J ends lost 9 bases and 4 bases respectively, with 14 bases between them. The CDR3 coding sequence is TGTGCCACCTCTCACCTGGGGAGCTATGGCTACACCTTC. Its protein product is CATSHLGSYGYTF.

The rearrangement uses TRBV30 and TRBJ1-3, with D maybe TRBD1 (5 bases). The length of the CDR3 is 12 residues. V lost 5 bases to trimming and J lost 6 bases, with 11 bases between them. Germline V lookup: CDR1 GTSNPN, CDR2 SVGIG (reference sequence). CDR3 nucleotide sequence: TGTGCCTGGGGACAACAAGAAAACACCATATATTTT. Amino acid sequence: CAWGQQENTIYF.

The chain has TRBV7-9 and TRBJ2-1; D perhaps matches TRBD2 (5 bases). CDR3 length: 14 amino acids. Germline V gives CDR1 SEHNR, CDR2 FQNEAQ (reference sequence). V shed 3 bases and J shed 6 bases, with 12 bases lying between them. The CDR3 sequence is CASSFQITSNEQFF. The DNA of the CDR3 is TGTGCCAGCAGCTTCCAGATTACTAGCAATGAGCAGTTCTTC.

This sequence joins TRBV4-3 and TRBJ2-6, with a tentative D call TRBD1 (6 bases). Looked up from germline, CDR1 is LGHNA and CDR2 is YSLEER. This CDR3 spans 13 amino acids. The V gene lost 0 bases and the J gene lost 13 bases, with 10 bases spanning the gap. CDR3 sequence (DNA): TGCGCCAGCAGCCAAGAGCAGGGGTGGGTCCTGACTTTC. It yields the protein CASSQEQGWVLTF.

The V gene is TRBV5-4, the J gene TRBJ1-2, with TRBD1 as a possible D gene (6 bases). The CDR3 extends over 14 amino acids. V was cut by 4 bases and J by 6 bases, with 16 bases left in between. Germline assignment: CDR1 SGHNT and CDR2 YYREEE (reference sequence). The CDR3 region has the DNA TGTGCCAGCAGCCCCAGAGGGGGAGCCAATGGCTACACCTTC. This translates into CASSPRGGANGYTF.

V and J are TRBV4-2 and TRBJ2-5, with 7 bases identical to TRBD1. The CDR3 runs 14 residues. Looked up from germline, CDR1 is LGHNA and CDR2 is YNFKEQ. After removal of 4 bases from V and 4 bases from J, the junction contained 6 bases not matched to a gene. This chain's CDR3 is CASSPQGDGETQYF. Here the CDR3 DNA reads TGTGCCAGCAGCCCTCAGGGGGACGGAGAGACCCAGTACTTC.

The chain recombines TRBV2 with TRBJ2-1, with 15 bases that match TRBD2. CDR3 size: 14 residues. Germline CDR1 is SNHLY and CDR2 is FYNNEI. V lost 5 bases, J lost 14 bases, and 7 bases stayed unmatched. CDR3 coding DNA: TGTGCCAGCAGTTCAAGGACTAGCGGGGGGGTGGAGTTCTTC. This codes for CASSSRTSGGVEFF.

V gene TRBV4-3 combines with J gene TRBJ2-1; 9 nucleotides line up with TRBD1. After removal of 3 bases from V and 9 bases from J, the junction contained 18 bases not matched to a gene. There are 18 residues in the CDR3. Germline-derived CDR1 and CDR2 are LGHNA and YSLEER. The CDR3 DNA reads TGCGCCAGCAGCCACTTCCTATTAGGGACAGGGTTTTTCAGTGAGCAGTTCTTC. It encodes CASSHFLLGTGFFSEQFF.

This chain connects TRBV19 to TRBJ2-2, with 7 nucleotides matching TRBD2. With V trimmed by 5 bases and J by 0 bases, 6 bases remained unmatched. This CDR3 comprises 16 residues. Germline CDR1 and CDR2: LNHDA and SQIVND (reference sequence). This CDR3 reads CASSLTGLANTGELFF. Here the CDR3 DNA reads TGTGCCAGTAGTCTTACAGGACTAGCGAACACCGGGGAGCTGTTTTTT.

This chain joins TRBV4-1 and TRBJ2-1; TRBD2 agrees at 8 bases. Germline lookup yields CDR1 MGHRA and CDR2 YSYEKL. The CDR3 contains 18 residues. Losses at the gene ends were 1 base for V and 9 bases for J; bases not matched to a gene: 17. CDR3 sequence reads: CASSQGVRLAGGFGEQFF. In nucleotides, the CDR3 is TGCGCCAGCAGCCAAGGCGTCCGTTTGGCGGGGGGCTTCGGTGAGCAGTTCTTC.

The V and J genes are TRBV10-3 and TRBJ2-7; D might be TRBD2 (6 bases). Germline assignment: CDR1 ENHRY and CDR2 SYGVKD. The length of the CDR3 is 12 residues. Trimming took 4 bases from V and 9 from J, leaving 13 bases between them. This CDR3 is CAISGSLASQYF. In nucleotides, the CDR3 is TGTGCCATCAGTGGTTCCCTAGCGTCGCAGTACTTC.

This sequence joins TRBV7-9 and TRBJ1-3; no clear D. Germline V gives CDR1 SEHNR, CDR2 FQNEAQ (reference sequence). The CDR3 sequence is 16 residues long. Trimming shortened V by 4 bases and J by 4 bases, and 17 bases separated the two germline ends. The DNA for the CDR3 is TGTGCCAGCAGCTCTCTTCGGGATCTATGGGGAAACACCATATATTTT. Encoded protein: CASSSLRDLWGNTIYF.

Turning to this clone: The identical CDR3 is also encoded by other nucleotide sequences in the sample. J is TRBJ1-2 and V is TRBV7-9; TRBD1 aligns across 8 bases. This CDR3 has 13 residues. The junction had 6 bases not matched to a gene; V was cut back by 5 bases and J by 7 bases. Germline V gene sequence: CDR1 SEHNR, CDR2 FQNEAQ (reference sequence). CDR3 bases: TGTGCCAGCAGCCCTCAGGGGGCAGGTGGCTACACCTTC. Amino acid sequence: CASSPQGAGGYTF.

Written as DNA, the CDR3 is TGTGCCAGCAGCCACCGGGACAGCGACGTTTCCTACGAGCAGTACTTC. Translated, it gives CASSHRDSDVSYEQYF. The chain carries TRBV4-2 and TRBJ2-7; 7 bases are a match to TRBD1. The CDR3 spans 16 residues. Germline V gene lookup returns CDR1 LGHNA and CDR2 YNFKEQ. The V and J ends lost 3 bases and 1 base, in that order; junction bases with no gene match: 9.

This chain connects TRBV6-1 to TRBJ1-6, with D tentatively TRBD1 (6 bases). Germline CDR1 reads MNHNS; CDR2 reads SASEGT. The CDR3 consists of 13 residues. The V end was cut by 6 bases, the J end by 10 bases, with 13 bases between. CDR3 nucleotide sequence: TGTGCCAGCAGCCACCCAGGGGTCTCACCCCTCCACTTT. Protein: CASSHPGVSPLHF.

This chain joins TRBV12-3 or TRBV12-4 and TRBJ2-7; 7 bases agree with TRBD1. CDR3 size: 13 residues. Trimming at V came to 6 bases and at J to 3 bases, leaving 5 bases not matched to a gene. The CDR3 nucleotides read TGTGCCAGCAGGGGGACAGCGCACTACGAGCAGTACTTC. Translating it yields CASRGTAHYEQYF.

J is TRBJ1-1 and V is TRBV9; possible D gene TRBD1, 6 bases. This CDR3 contains 15 residues. Germline lookup yields CDR1 SGDLS and CDR2 YYNGEE. The V end lost 3 bases, the J end lost 2 bases, and 14 bases lay between the germline ends. CDR3: CASSATGAPNTEAFF. The DNA of the CDR3 is TGTGCCAGCAGCGCGACAGGAGCACCCAACACTGAAGCTTTCTTT.